This record looks at one T cell receptor (beta chain) sequence and its context. Its antigen is undetermined. The source of the sample is a study of Ad26.COV2.S vaccination and SARS-CoV-2 variants. Across the study: The donor participated in the COV1001 trial, in its Ad26.COV2.S arm. The vaccine Ad26.COV2.S was put into the muscle once, or twice with 56 days between. General study findings and limits: Spike-specific TCR breadth was greater in vaccine than placebo recipients. Analytic work on TCR breadth and depth might have understated the full extent of total T cell responses.

Repertoires were generated with immunoSEQ multiplex PCR, while TCRdb's copy carries only in-frame clones and drops some. The data contain about 350,000 clones, 75% to 90% of them singletons. Treatment in this sample: 15 to 20 received Ad26.COV2.S at low or high dose, single or two shots; roughly 5 received placebo; per-sample allocation not given. At day 63 after the first vaccine or placebo injection, samples were drawn. The sequence was obtained from a person between 18 and 59 years old who received the Ad26.COV2.S COVID-19 vaccine or a placebo. The sample consisted of peripheral blood, taken in a trial of Ad26.COV2.S vaccine versus placebo.

Here the CDR3 reads CALNRGPFEKLFF. The CDR3 DNA follows: TGTGCCTTGAACAGGGGGCCGTTTGAAAAACTGTTTTTT. This chain links TRBV30 with TRBJ1-4, with 9 bases lining up with TRBD1. V lost 7 bases and J lost 7; bases outside the gene matches: 7. Per the germline V gene, CDR1 is GTSNPN and CDR2 is SVGIG (reference sequence). This CDR3 contains 13 residues.